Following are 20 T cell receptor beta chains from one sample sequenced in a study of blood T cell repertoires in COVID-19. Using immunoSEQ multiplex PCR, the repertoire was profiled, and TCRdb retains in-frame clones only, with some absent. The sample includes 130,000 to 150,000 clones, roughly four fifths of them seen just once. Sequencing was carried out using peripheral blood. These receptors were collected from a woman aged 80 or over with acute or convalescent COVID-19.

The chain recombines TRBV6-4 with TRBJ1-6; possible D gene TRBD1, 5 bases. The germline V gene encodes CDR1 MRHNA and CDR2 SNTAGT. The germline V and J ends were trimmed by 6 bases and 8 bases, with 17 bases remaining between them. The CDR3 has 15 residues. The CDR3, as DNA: TGTGCCAGCAGAAGGGACTGGAGGGTTTATTCACCCCTCCACTTT. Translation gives CASRRDWRVYSPLHF.

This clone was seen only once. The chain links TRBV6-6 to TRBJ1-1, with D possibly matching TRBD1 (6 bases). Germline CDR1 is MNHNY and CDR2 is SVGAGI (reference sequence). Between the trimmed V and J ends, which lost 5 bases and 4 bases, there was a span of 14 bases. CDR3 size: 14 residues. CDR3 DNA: TGTGCCAGCAGTCCGGTAAGGGGGGGCACTGAAGCTTTCTTT. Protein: CASSPVRGGTEAFF.

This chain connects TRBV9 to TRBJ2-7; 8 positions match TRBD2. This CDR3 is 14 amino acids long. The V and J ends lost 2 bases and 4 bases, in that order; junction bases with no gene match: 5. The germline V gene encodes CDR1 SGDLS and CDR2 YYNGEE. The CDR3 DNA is TGTGCCAGCAGCGTCGGCGGGGGGCTGTACGAGCAGTACTTC. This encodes CASSVGGGLYEQYF.

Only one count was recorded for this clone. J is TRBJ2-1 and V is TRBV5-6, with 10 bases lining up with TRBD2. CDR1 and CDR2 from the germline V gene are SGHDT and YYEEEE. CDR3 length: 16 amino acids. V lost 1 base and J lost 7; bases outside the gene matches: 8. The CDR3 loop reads CASSLRETSGFNEQFF. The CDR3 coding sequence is TGTGCCAGCAGCTTGCGTGAGACTAGCGGGTTTAATGAGCAGTTCTTC.

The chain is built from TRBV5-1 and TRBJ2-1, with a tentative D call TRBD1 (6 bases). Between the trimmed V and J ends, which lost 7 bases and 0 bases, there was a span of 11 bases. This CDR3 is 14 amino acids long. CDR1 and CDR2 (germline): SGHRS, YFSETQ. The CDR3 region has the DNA TGCGCCAGCTCCAGGGGCAGCTCCTACAATGAGCAGTTCTTC. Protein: CASSRGSSYNEQFF.

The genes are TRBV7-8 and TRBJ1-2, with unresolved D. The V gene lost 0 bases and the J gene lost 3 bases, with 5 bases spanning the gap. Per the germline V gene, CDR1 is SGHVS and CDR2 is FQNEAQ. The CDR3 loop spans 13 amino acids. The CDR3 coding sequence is TGTGCCAGCAGCTTAGCCCGGGACTATGGCTACACCTTC. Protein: CASSLARDYGYTF.

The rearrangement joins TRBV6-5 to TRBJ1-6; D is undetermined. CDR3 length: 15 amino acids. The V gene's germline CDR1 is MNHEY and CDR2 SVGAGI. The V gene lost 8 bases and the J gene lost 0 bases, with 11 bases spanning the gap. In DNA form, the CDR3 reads TGTGCCAGCGGTCGGGTTGCCTCCTATAATTCACCCCTCCACTTT. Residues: CASGRVASYNSPLHF.

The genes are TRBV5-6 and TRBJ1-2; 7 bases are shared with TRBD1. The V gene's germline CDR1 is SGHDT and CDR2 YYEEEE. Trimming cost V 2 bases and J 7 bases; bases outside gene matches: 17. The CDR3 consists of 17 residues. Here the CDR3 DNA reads TGTGCCAGCAGCTTATCGACAGGGACCCCTGAGGCTATTGGCTACACCTTC. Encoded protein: CASSLSTGTPEAIGYTF. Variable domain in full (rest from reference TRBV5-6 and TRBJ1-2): DAGVTQSPTHLIKTRGQQVTLRCSPKSGHDTVSWYQQALGQGPQFIFQYYEEEERQRGNFPDRFSGHQFPNYSSELNVNALLLGDSALYLCASSLSTGTPEAIGYTFGSGTRLTVV.

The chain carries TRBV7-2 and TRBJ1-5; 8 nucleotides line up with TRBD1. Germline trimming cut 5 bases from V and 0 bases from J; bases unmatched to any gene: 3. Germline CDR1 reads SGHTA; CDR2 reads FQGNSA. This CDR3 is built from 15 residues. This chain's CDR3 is CASSQGALSNQPQHF. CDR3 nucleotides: TGTGCCAGCAGCCAGGGGGCGCTTAGCAATCAGCCCCAGCATTTT.

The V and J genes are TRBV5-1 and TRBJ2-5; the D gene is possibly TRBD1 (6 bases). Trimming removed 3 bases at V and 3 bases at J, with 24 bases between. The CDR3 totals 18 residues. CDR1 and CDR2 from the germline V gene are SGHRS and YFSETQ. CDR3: CASSSNTRTVPAKETQYF. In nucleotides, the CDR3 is TGCGCCAGCAGCTCGAATACGAGGACAGTCCCGGCCAAAGAGACCCAGTACTTC.

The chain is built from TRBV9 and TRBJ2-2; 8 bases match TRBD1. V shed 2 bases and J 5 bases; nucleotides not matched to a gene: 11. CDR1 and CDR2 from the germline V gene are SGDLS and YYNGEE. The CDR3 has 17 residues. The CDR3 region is CASSVDRGKLSTGELFF. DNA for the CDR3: TGTGCCAGCAGCGTCGACAGGGGTAAACTATCGACCGGGGAGCTGTTTTTT.

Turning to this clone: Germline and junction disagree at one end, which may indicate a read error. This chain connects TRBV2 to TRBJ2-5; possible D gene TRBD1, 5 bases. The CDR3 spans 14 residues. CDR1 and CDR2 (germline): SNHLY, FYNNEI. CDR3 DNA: TGTGCCAGCAGGGAAGACAGAGCCCGAGAGACCCAGTACTTC. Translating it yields CASREDRARETQYF.

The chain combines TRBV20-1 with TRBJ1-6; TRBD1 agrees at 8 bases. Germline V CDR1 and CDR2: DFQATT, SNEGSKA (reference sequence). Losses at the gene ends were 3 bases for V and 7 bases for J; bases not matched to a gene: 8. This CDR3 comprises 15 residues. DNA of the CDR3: TGCAGTGCTAGTGCCCAGGGGGCGCAGAATTCACCCCTCCACTTT. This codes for CSASAQGAQNSPLHF.

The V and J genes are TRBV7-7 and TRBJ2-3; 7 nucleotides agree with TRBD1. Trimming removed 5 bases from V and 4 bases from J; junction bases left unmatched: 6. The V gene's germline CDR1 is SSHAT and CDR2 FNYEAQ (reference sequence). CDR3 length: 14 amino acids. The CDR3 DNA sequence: TGTGCCAGCAGCCCGGTAGGGGGCGCAGATACGCAGTATTTT. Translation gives CASSPVGGADTQYF.

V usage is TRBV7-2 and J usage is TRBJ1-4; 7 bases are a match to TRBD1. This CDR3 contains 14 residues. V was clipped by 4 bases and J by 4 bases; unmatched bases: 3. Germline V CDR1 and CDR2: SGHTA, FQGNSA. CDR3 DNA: TGTGCCAGCAGCTCAGGGGGAAGTAATGAAAAACTGTTTTTT. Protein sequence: CASSSGGSNEKLFF.

The CDR3 loop is CASSQDADNEQFF. DNA for the CDR3: TGTGCCAGCAGCCAAGATGCGGATAATGAGCAGTTCTTC. The rearrangement uses TRBV3-1 (or the pseudogene TRBV3-2) and TRBJ2-1; the D is unclear. The V end lost 0 bases, the J end lost 7 bases, and 7 bases lay between the germline ends. From germline, CDR1 is LGHDT and CDR2 YNNKEL (reference sequence). The CDR3 totals 13 residues.

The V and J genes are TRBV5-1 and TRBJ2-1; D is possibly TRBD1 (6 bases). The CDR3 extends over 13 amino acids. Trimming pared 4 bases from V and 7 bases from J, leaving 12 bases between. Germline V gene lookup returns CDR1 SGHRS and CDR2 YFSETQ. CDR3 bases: TGCGCCAGCAGCCACGGGACACAGAATGAGCAGTTCTTC. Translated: CASSHGTQNEQFF.

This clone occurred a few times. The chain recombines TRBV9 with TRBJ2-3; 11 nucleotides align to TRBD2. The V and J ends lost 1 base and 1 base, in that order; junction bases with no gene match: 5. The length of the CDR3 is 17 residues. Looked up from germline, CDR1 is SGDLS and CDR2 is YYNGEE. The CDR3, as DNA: TGTGCCAGCAGCGTACTAGCGGGGGGACGAGGCACAGATACGCAGTATTTT. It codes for CASSVLAGGRGTDTQYF.

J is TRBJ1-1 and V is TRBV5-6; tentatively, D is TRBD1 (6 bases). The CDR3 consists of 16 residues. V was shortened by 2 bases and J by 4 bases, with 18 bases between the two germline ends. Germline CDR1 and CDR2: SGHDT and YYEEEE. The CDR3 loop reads CASSFGPTGRPTEAFF. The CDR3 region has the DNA TGTGCCAGCAGCTTTGGACCGACAGGACGACCCACTGAAGCTTTCTTT.

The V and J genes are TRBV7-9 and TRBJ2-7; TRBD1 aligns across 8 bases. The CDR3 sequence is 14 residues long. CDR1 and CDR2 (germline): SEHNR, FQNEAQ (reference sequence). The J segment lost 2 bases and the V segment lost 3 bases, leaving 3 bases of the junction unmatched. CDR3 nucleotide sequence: TGTGCCAGCAGCTTGGACAGGGTGGCCTACGAGCAGTACTTC. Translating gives CASSLDRVAYEQYF.